The T cell receptor beta chain described here comes from a study of blood T cells in healthy people across ages (dated by TCRdb to the mid-2010s). About the full investigation: In model experiments, template switching captured about one uniquely barcoded TCR beta cDNA molecule for every two T cells. Age-related changes in TCR beta repertoire diversity were measured in the study by deep sequencing normalized with unique cDNA molecular identifiers. Donors were grouped into four age groups: young (average approximately 16 years), middle-aged (over 35), aged (about 59) and long-lived (around 80). To avoid experimental bias, donors of different ages were randomly spread across the sequencing lanes. For two donors (one aged 18 to 30 and one aged 80 or older), the study analyzed two additional independent replicas of 1 million unique cDNA reads from the same blood draw.

Systemically healthy Caucasian individuals from Russia, 39 in total and aged about 6 to 95 years, were included as donors. Each donor gave roughly 9 milliliters of peripheral blood, drawn into EDTA-treated Vacutainer tubes. Ficoll-Paque density-gradient centrifugation was used to isolate PBMCs, with at least 7 million per sample. Trizol reagent was used to extract total RNA from the PBMCs, yielding at least 5 micrograms per sample. Naive CD45RAhigh/CD27high T cell percentages were measured by flow cytometry on a PBMC aliquot from every donor. The research as a whole found: Donor CMV infection status was unknown, potentially confounding age-related changes in expanded clonotypes. The long-lived group showed more naive CD4+ T cells, fewer expanded clones and increased TCR diversity than the aged group, suggesting age selection. The percentage of naive T cells measured by flow cytometry correlated strongly with observed TCR beta diversity. Estimates of total diversity based on one million sequenced T cells were considered lower bounds and underestimates. Since profiling was done on bulk unsorted PBMCs, naive and antigen-experienced compartments could not be conclusively compared. Observed TCR beta diversity per million T cells fell roughly linearly with age, and a significant reduction was already apparent by age around 40.

Based on the germline V gene, the CDR1 and CDR2 sequences are MGHDK and SYGVNS. Reading from cysteine to phenylalanine, the CDR3 counts 14 amino acids. The sequence is cut down to CDR3 DNA, 42 bases in frame from base 1. As regards this clonotype: Its antigen is unknown. No base quality information exists; no much larger clone differs at one position.

The library came from 5' RACE. Sequenced using an Illumina HiSeq 2500. A second PCR of 7 to 11 cycles was run with a J-beta primer mix and a sample-barcoded 5' primer. A template-switch 5' adaptor carrying 12 random nucleotides introduced a unique molecular identifier onto each TCR beta cDNA molecule. Each sample yielded at least 2.5 million CDR3-containing paired-end reads. First-strand cDNA was synthesized from all RNA with the Mint cDNA synthesis kit, primed by a TRBC-specific oligonucleotide. After uracil-DNA glycosylase treatment, a first 18-cycle PCR used universal primers M1SS and BC2_uni_R on all cDNA. Processing in the source paper ran as follows. Normalization of each sample was performed by random selection of 1 million high-quality reads, each carrying a distinct molecular identifier. Instead of being binned into consensus sequences, reads that shared molecular identifiers were thrown out. MiTCR, with a Q25 quality threshold and the strictest error-elimination algorithm, was used for CDR3 identification, clonotype clustering and error correction. A nonparametric unseen species model using Euler transformation provided a lower-bound estimate of total TCR beta diversity. The public reads were reanalyzed by TCRdb: fastp trimming at Q25, MiXCR alignment, in-frame beta chains only. Merged by CDR3 protein, the rows form single entries marked with the most common genes and DNA. The V and J calls and clone size come from TCRdb's table, not from the authors' own analysis. The sample includes about 1,500,000 distinct CDR3 sequences, with about 28% observed a single time. About 7.7% of the sample is held by the ten biggest clonotypes.

In this chain, TRBV25-1 is recombined with TRBJ2-5, with no confidently assigned D gene. With the DNA end fitting TRBJ2-7 better, the J assignment may be wrong. The receptor comes from a woman aged 25-40 years in good health. Sequencing input: blood. The CDR3 reads as follows: CASSESQPVYEQYF. DNA sequence: TGTGCCAGCAGTGAAAGCCAGCCCGTCTACGAGCAGTACTTC.